These 7 T cell receptor beta chains originate from one sample sequenced in a study. TCRdb independently ran MiXCR on the 5' RACE reads; one entry per CDR3 protein. Here the sample spans about 42,000 distinct CDR3 sequences, about 32% being singletons. The sequencing input was tumor-infiltrating memory CD4+ T cells sorted from the breast tumor. Sample subset: memory CD4+ T cells, CD4+CD45RO+CD25-. The receptors stem from a female donor with breast cancer.

The chain uses TRBV20-1 and TRBJ2-1; 10 bases match TRBD2. The V gene end was trimmed by 3 bases and the J gene end by 2 bases; junction bases not matched to a gene: 7. Looked up from germline, CDR1 is DFQATT and CDR2 is SNEGSKA (reference sequence). The CDR3 sequence is 16 residues long. CDR3 sequence reads: CSASRLAGVTYNEQFF. In DNA form, the CDR3 reads TGCAGTGCTAGTCGGCTAGCGGGAGTGACCTACAATGAGCAGTTCTTC.

At least ten counts were recorded for this clonotype. The CDR3 spells CASRDTSGGPFF. In DNA, the CDR3 is TGTGCCAGCAGAGATACTAGCGGGGGGCCGTTCTTC. The V gene is TRBV9, the J gene TRBJ2-1, with TRBD2 identical over 12 bases. From germline, CDR1 is SGDLS and CDR2 YYNGEE. The CDR3 has 12 amino acids. Germline trimming cut 5 bases from V and 15 bases from J; bases unmatched to any gene: 6.

V gene TRBV12-3 or TRBV12-4 combines with J gene TRBJ2-1; D is undetermined. V gave up 2 bases and J gave up 7 bases, with 6 bases separating them. This CDR3 is built from 12 residues. The chain's CDR3 is CASSLKVNEQFF. The CDR3 DNA reads TGTGCCAGCAGTTTAAAAGTAAATGAGCAGTTCTTC.

The CDR3 region has the DNA TGTGCCAGCAGTACAGGGACAGTATATGGCTACACCTTC. Its translation is CASSTGTVYGYTF. This chain uses TRBV28 with TRBJ1-2; the match to TRBD1 covers 7 bases. Germline trimming cut 5 bases from V and 5 bases from J; bases unmatched to any gene: 5. This CDR3 has 13 amino acids. Germline-derived CDR1 and CDR2 are MDHEN and SYDVKM.

This chain links TRBV7-2 with TRBJ2-3; D possibly uses TRBD1 or TRBD2 (5 bases each). From germline, CDR1 is SGHTA and CDR2 FQGNSA. Trimming removed 7 bases at V and 6 bases at J, with 14 bases between. The CDR3 extends over 13 amino acids. The CDR3 region is CASTLNWGDTQYF. The CDR3 coding sequence is TGTGCCAGCACCCTAAATTGGGGGGATACGCAGTATTTT.

This clonotype was seen at least ten times. The J gene is TRBJ2-2, the V gene TRBV10-1; TRBD1 agrees at 8 bases. Germline lookup yields CDR1 WNHNN and CDR2 SYGVQD (reference sequence). V lost 6 bases, J lost 6 bases, and 3 bases stayed unmatched. The CDR3 is 13 amino acids. The CDR3 sequence is CASSQTGAGELFF. For the CDR3, the DNA is TGCGCCAGCAGCCAGACAGGGGCCGGGGAGCTGTTTTTT.

Ten or more counts support this clonotype. CDR3: CASSRQGSQTQYF. The CDR3 DNA sequence: TGTGCCAGCAGCCGCCAAGGCTCCCAGACCCAGTACTTC. The rearrangement joins TRBV11-3 to TRBJ2-5; D is uncertain. V lost 5 bases and J lost 6, with 13 bases in between. The CDR3 totals 13 residues. Germline V gives CDR1 SGHNT, CDR2 YENEEA.